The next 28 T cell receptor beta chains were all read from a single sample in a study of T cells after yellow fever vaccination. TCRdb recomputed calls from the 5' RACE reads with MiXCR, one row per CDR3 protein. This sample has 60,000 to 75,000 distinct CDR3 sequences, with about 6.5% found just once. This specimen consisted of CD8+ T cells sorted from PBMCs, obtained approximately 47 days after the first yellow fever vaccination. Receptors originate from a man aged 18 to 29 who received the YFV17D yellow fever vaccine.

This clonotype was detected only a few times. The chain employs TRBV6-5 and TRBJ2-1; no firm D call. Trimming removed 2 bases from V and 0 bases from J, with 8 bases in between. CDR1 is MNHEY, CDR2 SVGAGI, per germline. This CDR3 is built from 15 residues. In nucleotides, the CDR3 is TGTGCCAGCAGTTACGGGAATCACTCCTACAATGAGCAGTTCTTC. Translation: CASSYGNHSYNEQFF.

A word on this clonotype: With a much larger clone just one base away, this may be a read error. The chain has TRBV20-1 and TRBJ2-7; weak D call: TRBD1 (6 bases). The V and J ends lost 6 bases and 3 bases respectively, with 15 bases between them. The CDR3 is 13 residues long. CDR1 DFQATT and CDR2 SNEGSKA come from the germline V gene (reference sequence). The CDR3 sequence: CSAIPDSSYEQYF. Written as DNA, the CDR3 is TGCAGTGCCATACCGGACAGTAGCTACGAGCAGTACTTC.

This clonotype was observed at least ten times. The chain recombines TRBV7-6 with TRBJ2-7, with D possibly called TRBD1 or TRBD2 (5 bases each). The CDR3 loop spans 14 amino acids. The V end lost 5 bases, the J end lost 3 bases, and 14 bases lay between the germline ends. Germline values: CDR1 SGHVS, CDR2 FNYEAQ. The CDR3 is CASSLGTSSYEQYF. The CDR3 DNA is TGTGCCAGCAGCCTAGGGACCAGTAGCTACGAGCAGTACTTC.

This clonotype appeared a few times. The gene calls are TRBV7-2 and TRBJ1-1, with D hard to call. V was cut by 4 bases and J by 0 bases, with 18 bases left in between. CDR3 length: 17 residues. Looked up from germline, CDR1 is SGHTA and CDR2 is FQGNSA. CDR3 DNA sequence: TGTGCCAGCAGCTACCCAGGAGTGGCCGGTATGAACACTGAAGCTTTCTTT. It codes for CASSYPGVAGMNTEAFF. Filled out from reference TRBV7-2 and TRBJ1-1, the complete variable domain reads GAGVSQSPSNKVTEKGKDVELRCDPISGHTALYWYRQSLGQGLEFLIYFQGNSAPDKSGLPSDRFSAERTGGSVSTLTIQRTQQEDSAVYLCASSYPGVAGMNTEAFFGQGTRLTVV.

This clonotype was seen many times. The CDR3 reads CASSLVQETQYF. DNA for the CDR3: TGTGCCAGCAGCTTAGTCCAAGAGACCCAGTACTTC. This chain links TRBV7-8 with TRBJ2-5, with D unresolved. Germline CDR1 reads SGHVS; CDR2 reads FQNEAQ. The CDR3 extends over 12 amino acids. The V end was cut by 1 base, the J end by 1 base, with 1 base between.

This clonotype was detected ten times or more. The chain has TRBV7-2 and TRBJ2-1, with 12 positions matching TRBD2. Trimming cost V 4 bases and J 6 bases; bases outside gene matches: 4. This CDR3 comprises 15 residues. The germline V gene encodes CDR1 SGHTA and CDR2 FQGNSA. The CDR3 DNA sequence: TGTGCCAGCAGCTGGACTAGCGGGGTGTCCAATGAGCAGTTCTTC. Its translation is CASSWTSGVSNEQFF.

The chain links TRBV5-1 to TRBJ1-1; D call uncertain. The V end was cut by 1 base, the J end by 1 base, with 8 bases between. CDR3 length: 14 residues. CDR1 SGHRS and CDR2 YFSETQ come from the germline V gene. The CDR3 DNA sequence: TGCGCCAGCAGCTTGAATCAAGGGAACACTGAAGCTTTCTTT. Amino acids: CASSLNQGNTEAFF. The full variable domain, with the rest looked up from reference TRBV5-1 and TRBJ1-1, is KAGVTQTPRYLIKTRGQQVTLSCSPISGHRSVSWYQQTPGQGLQFLFEYFSETQRNKGNFPGRFSGRQFSNSRSEMNVSTLELGDSALYLCASSLNQGNTEAFFGQGTRLTVV.

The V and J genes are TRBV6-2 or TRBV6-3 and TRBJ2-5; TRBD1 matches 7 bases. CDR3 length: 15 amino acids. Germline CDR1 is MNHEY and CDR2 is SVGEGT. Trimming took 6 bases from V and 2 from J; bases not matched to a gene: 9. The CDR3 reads CASRDRDSRQETQYF. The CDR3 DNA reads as TGTGCCAGCAGAGACCGGGACAGTAGACAAGAGACCCAGTACTTC.

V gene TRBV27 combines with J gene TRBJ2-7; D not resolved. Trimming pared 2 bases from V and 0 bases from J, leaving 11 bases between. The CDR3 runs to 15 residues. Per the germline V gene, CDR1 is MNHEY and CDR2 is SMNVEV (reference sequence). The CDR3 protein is CASSLGQDGSYEQYF. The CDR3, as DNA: TGTGCCAGCAGTTTAGGGCAGGATGGCTCCTACGAGCAGTACTTC.

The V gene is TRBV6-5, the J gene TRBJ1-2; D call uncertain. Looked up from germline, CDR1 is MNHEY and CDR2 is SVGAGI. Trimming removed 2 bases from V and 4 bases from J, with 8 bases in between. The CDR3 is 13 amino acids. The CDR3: CASSYPGSYGYTF. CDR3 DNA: TGTGCCAGCAGTTACCCCGGGTCCTATGGCTACACCTTC.

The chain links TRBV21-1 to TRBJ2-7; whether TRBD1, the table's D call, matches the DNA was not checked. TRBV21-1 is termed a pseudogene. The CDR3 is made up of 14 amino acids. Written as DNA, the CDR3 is TGTGCCAGCTTGAGGATAGGGGGCATATACGAGCAGTACTTC. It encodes CASLRIGGIYEQYF.

In nucleotides, the CDR3 is TGTGCCAGCAGGGACTGGGAAGAGGCTAATGAAAAACTGTTTTTT. This sequence encodes CASRDWEEANEKLFF. The J gene is TRBJ1-4, the V gene TRBV25-1, with D hard to call. The germline V gene has CDR1 MGHDK and CDR2 SYGVNS. The V and J ends lost 6 bases and 3 bases respectively, with 14 bases between them. This CDR3 has 15 residues.

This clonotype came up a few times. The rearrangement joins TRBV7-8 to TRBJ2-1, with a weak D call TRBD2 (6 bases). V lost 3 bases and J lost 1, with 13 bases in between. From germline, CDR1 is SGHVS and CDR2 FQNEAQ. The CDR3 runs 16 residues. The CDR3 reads CASSFGRDFSYNEQFF. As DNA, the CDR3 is TGTGCCAGCAGCTTCGGTCGGGACTTTTCCTACAATGAGCAGTTCTTC.

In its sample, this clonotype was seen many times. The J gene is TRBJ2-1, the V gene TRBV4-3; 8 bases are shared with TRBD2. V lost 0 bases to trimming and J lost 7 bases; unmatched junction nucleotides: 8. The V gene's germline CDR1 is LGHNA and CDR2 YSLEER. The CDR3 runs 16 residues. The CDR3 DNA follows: TGCGCCAGCAGCCAAGAGAGAGTAGCGGGGAGGAATGAGCAGTTCTTC. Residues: CASSQERVAGRNEQFF.

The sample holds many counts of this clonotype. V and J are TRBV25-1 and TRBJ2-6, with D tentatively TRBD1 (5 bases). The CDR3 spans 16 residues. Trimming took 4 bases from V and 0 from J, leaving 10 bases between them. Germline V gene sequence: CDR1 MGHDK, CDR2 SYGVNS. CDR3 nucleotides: TGTGCCAGCAGTGCTCAGGGAAGCTCTGGGGCCAACGTCCTGACTTTC. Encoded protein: CASSAQGSSGANVLTF.

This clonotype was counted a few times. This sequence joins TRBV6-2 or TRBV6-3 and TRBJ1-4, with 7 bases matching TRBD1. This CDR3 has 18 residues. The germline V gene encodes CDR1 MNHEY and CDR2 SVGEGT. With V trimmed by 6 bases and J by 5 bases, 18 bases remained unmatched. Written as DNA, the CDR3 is TGTGCCAGCAGCTTGAACCGCCGGGAGGGGGCGAAGAATGAAAAACTGTTTTTT. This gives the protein CASSLNRREGAKNEKLFF.

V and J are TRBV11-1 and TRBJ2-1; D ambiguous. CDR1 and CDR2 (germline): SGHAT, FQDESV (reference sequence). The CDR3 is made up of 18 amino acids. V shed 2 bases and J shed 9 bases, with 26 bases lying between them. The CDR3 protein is CASSLPIIETPPRSEQFF. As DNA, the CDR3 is TGTGCCAGCAGCTTACCCATAATAGAAACCCCTCCCCGGAGTGAGCAGTTCTTC.

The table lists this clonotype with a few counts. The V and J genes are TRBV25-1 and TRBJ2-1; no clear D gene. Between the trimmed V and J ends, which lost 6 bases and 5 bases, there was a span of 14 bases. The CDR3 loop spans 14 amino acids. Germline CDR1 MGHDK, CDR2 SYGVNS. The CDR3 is CASSPELLHNEQFF. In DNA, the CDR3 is TGTGCCAGCAGCCCCGAGCTCCTGCACAATGAGCAGTTCTTC. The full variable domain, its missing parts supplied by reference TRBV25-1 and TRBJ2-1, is EADIYQTPRYLVIGTGKKITLECSQTMGHDKMYWYQQDPGMELHLIHYSYGVNSTEKGDLSSESTVSRIRTEHFPLTLESARPSHTSQYLCASSPELLHNEQFFGPGTRLTVL.

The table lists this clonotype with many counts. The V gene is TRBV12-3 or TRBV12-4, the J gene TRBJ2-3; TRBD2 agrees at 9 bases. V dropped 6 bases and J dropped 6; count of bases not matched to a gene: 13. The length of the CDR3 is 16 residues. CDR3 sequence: CASRTPSGAEGDTQYF. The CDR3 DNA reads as TGTGCCAGCAGAACACCTAGCGGGGCTGAGGGGGATACGCAGTATTTT.

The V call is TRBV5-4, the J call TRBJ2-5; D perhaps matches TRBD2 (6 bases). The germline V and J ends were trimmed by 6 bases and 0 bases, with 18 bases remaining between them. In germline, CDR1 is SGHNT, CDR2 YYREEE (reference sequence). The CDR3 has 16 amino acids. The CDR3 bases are TGTGCCAGCACCTCACCATTGGAGGGGAACCAAGAGACCCAGTACTTC. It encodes CASTSPLEGNQETQYF.

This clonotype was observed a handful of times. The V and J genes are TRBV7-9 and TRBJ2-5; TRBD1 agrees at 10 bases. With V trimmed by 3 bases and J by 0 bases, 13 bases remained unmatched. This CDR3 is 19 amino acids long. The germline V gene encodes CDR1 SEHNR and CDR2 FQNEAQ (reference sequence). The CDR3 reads CASSFPGQGLREYQETQYF. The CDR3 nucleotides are TGTGCCAGCAGCTTTCCGGGACAGGGGCTTAGGGAGTACCAAGAGACCCAGTACTTC.

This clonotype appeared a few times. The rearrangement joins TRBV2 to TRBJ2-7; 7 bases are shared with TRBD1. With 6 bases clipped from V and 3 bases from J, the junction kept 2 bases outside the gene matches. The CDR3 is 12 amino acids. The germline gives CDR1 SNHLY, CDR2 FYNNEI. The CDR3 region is CASSPGGYEQYV. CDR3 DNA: TGTGCCAGCAGCCCAGGGGGCTACGAGCAGTACGTC.

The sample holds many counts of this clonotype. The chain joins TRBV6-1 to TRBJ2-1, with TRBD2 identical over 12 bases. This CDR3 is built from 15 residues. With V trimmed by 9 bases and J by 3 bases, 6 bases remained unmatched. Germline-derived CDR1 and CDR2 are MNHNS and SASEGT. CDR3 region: CASSGTSGFYNEQFF. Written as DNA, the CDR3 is TGTGCCAGTTCCGGGACTAGCGGGTTCTACAATGAGCAGTTCTTC.

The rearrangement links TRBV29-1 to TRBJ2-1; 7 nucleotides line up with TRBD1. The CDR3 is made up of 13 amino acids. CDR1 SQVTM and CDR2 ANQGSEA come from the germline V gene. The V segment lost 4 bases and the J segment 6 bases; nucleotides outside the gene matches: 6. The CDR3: CSVVQGTINEQFF. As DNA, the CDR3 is TGCAGCGTTGTACAGGGGACCATCAATGAGCAGTTCTTC.

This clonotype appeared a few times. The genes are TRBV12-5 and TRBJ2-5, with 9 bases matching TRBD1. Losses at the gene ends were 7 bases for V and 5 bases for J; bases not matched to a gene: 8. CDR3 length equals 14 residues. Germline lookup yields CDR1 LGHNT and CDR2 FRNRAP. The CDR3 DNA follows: TGTGCTAGTGCCTCCCCCGGGACAGGGGAGACCCAGTACTTC. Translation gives CASASPGTGETQYF.

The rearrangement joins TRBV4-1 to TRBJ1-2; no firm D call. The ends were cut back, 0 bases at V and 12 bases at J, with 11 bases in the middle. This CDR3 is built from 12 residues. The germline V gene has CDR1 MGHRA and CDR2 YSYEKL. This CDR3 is CASSQESGRHTF. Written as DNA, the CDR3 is TGCGCCAGCAGCCAAGAATCGGGGAGGCACACCTTC.

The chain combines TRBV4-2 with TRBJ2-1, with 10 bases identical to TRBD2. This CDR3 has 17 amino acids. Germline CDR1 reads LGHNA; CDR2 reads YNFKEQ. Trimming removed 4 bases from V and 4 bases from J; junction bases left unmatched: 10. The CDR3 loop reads CASSRRTSGGVYNEQFF. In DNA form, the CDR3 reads TGTGCCAGCAGCCGAAGAACCAGCGGGGGGGTATACAATGAGCAGTTCTTC.

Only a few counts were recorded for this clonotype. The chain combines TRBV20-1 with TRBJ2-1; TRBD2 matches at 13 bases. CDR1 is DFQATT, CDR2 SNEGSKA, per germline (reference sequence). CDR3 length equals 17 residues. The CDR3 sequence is CCARGGLAGRSYNEQFF. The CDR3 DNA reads TGCTGCGCTAGGGGGGGACTAGCGGGGAGATCGTACAATGAGCAGTTCTTC.